A selection of T cell receptor beta chains follows, all from one sample in a study of OX40 agonist ivuxolimab in advanced cancers. Measured with immunoSEQ multiplex PCR; TCRdb has only the in-frame clones, and not every one. The data contain more than 80,000 clones, around 94% of them singletons. This sample comprised CD4+ or CD8+ T cells sorted from blood, obtained in a trial of the OX40 agonist ivuxolimab. Receptors originate from an adult with an advanced solid tumor such as melanoma, head and neck, liver or kidney cancer. Each CDR3 is given with its conserved first and last residue. A D gene is named only where the DNA matches it firmly. Only some rows state a clone size, as once, few, many or a class for expanded clones.

d_call j_call clone_size v_call cdr3_aa cdr3_nt
. TRBJ1-6 . TRBV27 CASRREGGNSPLHF TGTGCCAGCAGGCGTGAGGGGGGGAATTCACCCCTCCACTTT
. TRBJ2-7 . TRBV30 CAWSRGANEQYF TGTGCCTGGAGCAGGGGGGCAAACGAGCAGTACTTC
. TRBJ1-6 once TRBV5-6 CASSLGSYNSPLHF TGTGCCAGCAGCTTGGGCTCCTATAATTCACCCCTCCACTTT
TRBD1 TRBJ2-7 . TRBV9 CASSVATGGGYEQYF TGTGCCAGCAGCGTAGCCACAGGGGGTGGTTACGAGCAGTACTTC
. TRBJ1-1 once TRBV2 CASSELQGLNTEAFF TGTGCCAGCAGTGAACTCCAGGGCCTGAACACTGAAGCTTTCTTT
. TRBJ1-1 . TRBV27 CASSLGRNTEAFF TGTGCCAGCAGTTTAGGCCGCAACACTGAAGCTTTCTTT
. TRBJ2-7 . TRBV15 CATSRDPLRHQYEQYF TGTGCCACCAGCAGAGATCCCCTAAGACATCAATACGAGCAGTACTTC
. TRBJ2-5 . TRBV18 CASSPPGETQYF TGTGCCAGCTCACCACCAGGAGAGACCCAGTACTTC
. TRBJ1-6 . TRBV4-2 CASSQGVDPDSPLHF TGTGCCAGCAGCCAAGGCGTCGACCCAGATTCACCCCTCCACTTT
TRBD1 TRBJ1-1 . TRBV7-6 CASSLYVGQVAEAFF TGTGCCAGCAGCTTATACGTTGGACAGGTTGCTGAAGCTTTCTTT
. TRBJ2-2 . TRBV9 CASSVGGGADTGELFF TGTGCCAGCAGCGTAGGAGGCGGGGCGGACACCGGGGAGCTGTTTTTT
TRBD1 TRBJ2-7 once TRBV7-8 CASSSHRGIAYEQYF TGTGCCAGCAGCTCCCACAGGGGCATCGCCTACGAGCAGTACTTC
. TRBJ2-1 . TRBV6-5 CASSHGSNEQFF TGTGCCAGCAGCCATGGGAGCAATGAGCAGTTCTTC
TRBD2 TRBJ2-1 . TRBV27 CASSFGGGYNEQFF TGTGCCAGCAGTTTTGGGGGAGGGTACAATGAGCAGTTCTTC
. TRBJ2-7 . TRBV5-6 CASSLLNRAYEQYF TGTGCCAGCAGCTTGCTAAATCGAGCCTACGAGCAGTACTTC
TRBD2 TRBJ2-2 . TRBV10-1 CASSDPETSGRTGELFF TGCGCCAGCAGTGATCCCGAGACTAGCGGGAGGACCGGGGAGCTGTTTTTT
. TRBJ1-1 few TRBV28 CASSPSTGNTEAFF TGTGCCAGCAGTCCTTCGACGGGGAACACTGAAGCTTTCTTT
. TRBJ1-1 . TRBV5-6 CASSLNTEAFF TGTGCCAGCAGCCTCAACACTGAAGCTTTCTTT
. TRBJ2-1 . TRBV7-2 CASSLVADSYNEQFF TGTGCCAGCAGCTTAGTAGCGGATTCCTACAATGAGCAGTTCTTC
. TRBJ1-5 . TRBV25-1 CASSELRGVGQPQHF TGTGCCAGCAGCGAGCTCCGGGGCGTAGGTCAGCCCCAGCATTTT
. TRBJ2-1 . TRBV6-5 CASSSSINEQFF TGTGCCAGCAGTTCGTCCATTAATGAGCAGTTCTTC
. TRBJ2-1 once TRBV9 CASARTAEQFF TGTGCCAGCGCCCGGACCGCCGAGCAGTTCTTC
. TRBJ2-7 . TRBV30 CAWSPSGHEQYF TGTGCCTGGAGCCCCTCCGGGCACGAGCAGTACTTC
. TRBJ2-1 . TRBV5-5 CASSLSGGRRPYNEQFF TGTGCCAGCAGCTTGTCAGGGGGGAGACGCCCCTACAATGAGCAGTTCTTC
. TRBJ2-7 . TRBV27 CASSLKRSAFSYEQYF TGTGCCAGCAGTTTAAAGCGCAGCGCCTTCTCCTACGAGCAGTACTTC
TRBD1 TRBJ2-7 . TRBV6-5 CASSYLDRGWDEQYF TGTGCCAGCAGTTACTTGGACAGGGGTTGGGACGAGCAGTACTTC
. TRBJ1-3 . TRBV14 CASSQPYAGGNTIYF TGTGCCAGCAGCCAACCCTATGCGGGGGGAAACACCATATATTTT
TRBD1 TRBJ1-2 few TRBV5-1 CASSLAHTGDGYTF TGCGCCAGCAGCTTGGCTCATACAGGGGACGGCTACACCTTC
. TRBJ1-4 . TRBV4-1 CASSLGGEKLFF TGCGCCAGCAGCCTGGGGGGTGAAAAACTGTTTTTT